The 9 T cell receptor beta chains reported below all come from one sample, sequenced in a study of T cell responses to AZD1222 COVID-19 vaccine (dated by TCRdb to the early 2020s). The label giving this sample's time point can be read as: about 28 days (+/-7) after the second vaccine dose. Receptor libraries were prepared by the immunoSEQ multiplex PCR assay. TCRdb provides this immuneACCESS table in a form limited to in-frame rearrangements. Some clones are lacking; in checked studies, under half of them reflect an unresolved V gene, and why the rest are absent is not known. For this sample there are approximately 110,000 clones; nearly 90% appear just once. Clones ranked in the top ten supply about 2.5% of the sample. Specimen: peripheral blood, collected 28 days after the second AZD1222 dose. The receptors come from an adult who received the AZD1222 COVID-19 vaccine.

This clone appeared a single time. The CDR3 region has the DNA TGTGCCAGCTCACCAAGGGTAATAGCGGCAGATACGCAGTATTTT. Translation: CASSPRVIAADTQYF. The V and J genes are TRBV18 and TRBJ2-3, with a possible D match to TRBD2 (6 bases). Germline V gene lookup returns CDR1 KGHSH and CDR2 LQKENI. The V end was cut by 2 bases, the J end by 4 bases, with 13 bases between. The CDR3 extends over 15 amino acids.

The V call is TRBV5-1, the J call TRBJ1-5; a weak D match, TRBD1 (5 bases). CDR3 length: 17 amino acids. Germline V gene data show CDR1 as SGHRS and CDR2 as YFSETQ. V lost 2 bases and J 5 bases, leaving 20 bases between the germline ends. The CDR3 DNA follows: TGCGCCAGCAGCTTACAGCCCTTTGGGCAGGGAGATCAGCCCCAGCATTTT. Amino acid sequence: CASSLQPFGQGDQPQHF.

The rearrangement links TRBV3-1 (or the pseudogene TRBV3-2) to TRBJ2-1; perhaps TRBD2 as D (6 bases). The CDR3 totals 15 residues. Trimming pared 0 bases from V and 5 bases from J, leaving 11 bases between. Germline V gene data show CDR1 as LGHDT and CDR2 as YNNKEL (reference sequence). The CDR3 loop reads CASSQEGGDDNEQFF. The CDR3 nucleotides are TGTGCCAGCAGCCAAGAAGGCGGGGACGACAATGAGCAGTTCTTC.

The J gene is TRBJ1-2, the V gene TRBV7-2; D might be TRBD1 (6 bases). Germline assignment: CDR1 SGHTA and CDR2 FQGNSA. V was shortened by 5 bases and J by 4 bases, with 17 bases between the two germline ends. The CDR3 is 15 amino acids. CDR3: CASSVGGRVGYGYTF. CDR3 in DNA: TGTGCCAGCAGCGTGGGGGGGCGCGTTGGCTATGGCTACACCTTC.

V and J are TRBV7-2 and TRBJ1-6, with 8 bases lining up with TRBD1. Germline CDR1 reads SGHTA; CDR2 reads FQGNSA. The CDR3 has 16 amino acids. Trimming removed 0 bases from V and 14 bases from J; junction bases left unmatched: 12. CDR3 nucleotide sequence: TGTGCCAGCAGCTTAGCACCTTCAGGGGGCTCCCATTCCCTCCACTTT. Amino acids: CASSLAPSGGSHSLHF.

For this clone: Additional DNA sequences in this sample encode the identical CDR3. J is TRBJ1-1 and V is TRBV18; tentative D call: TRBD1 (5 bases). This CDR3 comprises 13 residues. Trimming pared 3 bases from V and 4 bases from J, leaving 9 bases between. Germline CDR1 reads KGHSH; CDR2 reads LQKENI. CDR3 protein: CASSPQGGTEAFF. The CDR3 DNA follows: TGTGCCAGCTCACCGCAGGGTGGCACTGAAGCTTTCTTT.

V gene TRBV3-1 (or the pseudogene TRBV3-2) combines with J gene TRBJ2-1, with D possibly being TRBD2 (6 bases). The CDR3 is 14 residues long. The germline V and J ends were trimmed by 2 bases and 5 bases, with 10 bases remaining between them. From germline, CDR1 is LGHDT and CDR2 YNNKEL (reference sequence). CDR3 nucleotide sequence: TGTGCCAGCAGCCAATTAGCGGTTAACAATGAGCAGTTCTTC. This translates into CASSQLAVNNEQFF.

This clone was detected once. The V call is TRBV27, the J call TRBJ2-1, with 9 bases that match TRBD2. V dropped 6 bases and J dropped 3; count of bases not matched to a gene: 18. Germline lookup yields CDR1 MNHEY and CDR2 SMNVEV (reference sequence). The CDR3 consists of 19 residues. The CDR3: CASRLRAETSGLNYNEQFF. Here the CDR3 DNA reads TGTGCCAGCAGACTCAGGGCGGAGACTAGCGGTTTGAACTACAATGAGCAGTTCTTC.

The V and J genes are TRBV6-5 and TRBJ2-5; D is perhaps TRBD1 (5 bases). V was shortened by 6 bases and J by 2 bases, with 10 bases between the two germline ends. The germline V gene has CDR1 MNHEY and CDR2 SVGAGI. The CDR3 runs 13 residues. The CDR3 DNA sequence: TGTGCCAGCAGCAACACAGGTCAAGAGACCCAGTACTTC. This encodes CASSNTGQETQYF.